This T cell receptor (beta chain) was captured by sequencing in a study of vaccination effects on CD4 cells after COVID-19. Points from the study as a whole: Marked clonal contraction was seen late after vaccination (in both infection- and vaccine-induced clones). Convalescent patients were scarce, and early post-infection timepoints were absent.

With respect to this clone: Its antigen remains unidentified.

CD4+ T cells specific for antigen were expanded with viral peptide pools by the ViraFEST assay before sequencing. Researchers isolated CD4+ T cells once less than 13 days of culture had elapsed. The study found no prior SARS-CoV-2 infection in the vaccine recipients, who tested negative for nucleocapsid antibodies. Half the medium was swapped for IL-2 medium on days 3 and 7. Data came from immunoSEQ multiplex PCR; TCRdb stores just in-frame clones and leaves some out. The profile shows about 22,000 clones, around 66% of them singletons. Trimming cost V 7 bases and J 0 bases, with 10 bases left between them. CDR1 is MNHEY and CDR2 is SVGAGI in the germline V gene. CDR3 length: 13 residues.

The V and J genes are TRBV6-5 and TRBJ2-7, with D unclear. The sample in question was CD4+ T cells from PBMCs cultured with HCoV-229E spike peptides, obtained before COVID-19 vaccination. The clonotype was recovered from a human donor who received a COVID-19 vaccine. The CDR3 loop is CASTRGLSYEQYF. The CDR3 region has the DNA TGTGCCAGCACTCGAGGCCTCTCCTACGAGCAGTACTTC.